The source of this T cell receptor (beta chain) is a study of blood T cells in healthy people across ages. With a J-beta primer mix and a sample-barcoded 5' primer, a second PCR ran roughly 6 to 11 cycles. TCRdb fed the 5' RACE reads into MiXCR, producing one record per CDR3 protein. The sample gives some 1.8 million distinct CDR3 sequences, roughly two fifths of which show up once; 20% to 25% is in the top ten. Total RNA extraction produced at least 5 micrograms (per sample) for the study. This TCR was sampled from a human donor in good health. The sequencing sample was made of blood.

The CDR3 nucleotides are TGTGCCATCAGTGGGGGGACAGGGGGTCGCAATCAGCCCCAGCATTTT. As protein: CAISGGTGGRNQPQHF. V and J are TRBV10-3 and TRBJ1-5; 11 positions match TRBD1. Germline lookup yields CDR1 ENHRY and CDR2 SYGVKD. V gave up 4 bases and J gave up 2 bases; unmatched junction bases: 4. This CDR3 has 16 residues.